The 26 T cell receptor beta chains below were found in one sample sequenced in a study of early T cells in non-severe SARS-CoV-2 infection. TCRdb itself ran the 5' RACE reads through MiXCR, one entry per CDR3 protein. The sample yields tens of thousands of distinct CDR3 sequences, 8.5% to 12% seen once. The specimen was whole blood, collected at baseline. The receptors derive from an adult who was a healthcare worker with PCR-confirmed SARS-CoV-2 infection or an uninfected control (not recorded which).

V usage is TRBV3-1 and J usage is TRBJ1-2; D gene uncertain. CDR1 and CDR2 (germline): LGHDT, YNNKEL (reference sequence). The CDR3 sequence is 14 residues long. Trimming removed 1 base from V and 0 bases from J, with 6 bases in between. CDR3: CASSQGGANYGYTF. For the CDR3, the DNA is TGTGCCAGCAGCCAAGGTGGGGCTAACTATGGCTACACCTTC. Looking up the rest from reference TRBV3-1 and TRBJ1-2 gives the full variable domain: DTAVSQTPKYLVTQMGNDKSIKCEQNLGHDTMYWYKQDSKKFLKIMFSYNNKELIINETVPNRFSPKSPDKAHLNLHINSLELGDSAVYFCASSQGGANYGYTFGSGTRLTVV.

This clonotype was observed many times. The chain is built from TRBV24-1 and TRBJ2-6, with 7 bases fitting TRBD2. CDR3 length equals 18 residues. The germline gives CDR1 KGHDR, CDR2 SFDVKD. J gave up 2 bases and V 3 bases, and 9 bases lay outside the gene matches. Here the CDR3 reads CATSDPLAAGAGANVLTF. DNA for the CDR3: TGTGCCACCAGTGATCCCCTAGCGGCCGGGGCTGGGGCCAACGTCCTGACTTTC.

This clonotype has only a few counts. The chain uses TRBV5-4 and TRBJ1-4, with TRBD1 matching over 8 bases. The CDR3 is made up of 16 amino acids. V was clipped by 4 bases and J by 7 bases; unmatched bases: 12. Germline CDR1 and CDR2: SGHNT and YYREEE (reference sequence). The CDR3 region has the DNA TGTGCCAGCAGCCAGGACAGGGATAGTAGGAGTGAAAAACTGTTTTTT. Amino acid sequence: CASSQDRDSRSEKLFF.

This clonotype was observed at least ten times. Here the CDR3 reads CASSRTKNSYNEQFF. In DNA, the CDR3 is TGTGCCAGCAGTCGTACCAAGAACTCCTACAATGAGCAGTTCTTC. The chain links TRBV28 to TRBJ2-1; D remains unclear. CDR1 is MDHEN, CDR2 SYDVKM, per germline. The CDR3 has 15 residues. Trimming removed 5 bases at V and 0 bases at J, with 11 bases between.

This clonotype turned up a few times. The gene calls are TRBV7-9 and TRBJ1-4; 9 bases line up with TRBD1. V lost 5 bases, J lost 12 bases, and 13 bases stayed unmatched. CDR3 size: 15 residues. The germline V gene has CDR1 SEHNR and CDR2 FQNEAQ (reference sequence). In DNA form, the CDR3 reads TGTGCCAGCAGCCGATCCGGGACAGGGAGGAGGGAACTGTTTTTT. Residues: CASSRSGTGRRELFF.

This clonotype has just a few counts. The chain carries TRBV6-1 and TRBJ2-5, with D perhaps TRBD1 (5 bases). Trimming took off 6 bases at V and 4 bases at J, with 12 bases between the two ends. The CDR3 is made up of 13 amino acids. The germline CDR1 and CDR2 sequences are MNHNS and SASEGT. CDR3 sequence (DNA): TGTGCCAGCAGCGCAGGGTACCGAGAGACCCAGTACTTC. Residues: CASSAGYRETQYF.

The chain employs TRBV11-2 and TRBJ2-4, with 7 bases identical to TRBD2. The CDR3 has 15 residues. CDR1 is SGHAT, CDR2 FQNNGV, per germline. J gave up 5 bases and V 4 bases, and 8 bases lay outside the gene matches. CDR3 protein: CASSSTTSAQNIQYF. The CDR3 coding sequence is TGTGCCAGCAGCTCCACAACTAGCGCCCAAAACATTCAGTACTTC.

The V call is TRBV11-2, the J call TRBJ1-6; the D gene is possibly TRBD1 (6 bases). Trimming took 1 base from V and 7 from J, leaving 14 bases between them. Germline CDR1 SGHAT, CDR2 FQNNGV. The CDR3 is 16 amino acids. The CDR3 nucleotides read TGTGCCAGCAGCTTAGTAGGACAGAAGGCGAATTCACCCCTCCACTTT. This encodes CASSLVGQKANSPLHF.

This clonotype showed up many times. V is TRBV10-3 and J is TRBJ2-7; 9 bases map to TRBD2. This CDR3 is built from 16 residues. Germline CDR1 and CDR2: ENHRY and SYGVKD. The ends lost 1 base at V and 2 bases at J; junction bases unmatched: 6. CDR3 bases: TGTGCCATCAGTGAGTTTACTAGCGGGCCCACCTACGAGCAGTACTTC. It translates to CAISEFTSGPTYEQYF.

This clonotype occurred a few times. J is TRBJ2-1 and V is TRBV3-1; D gene uncertain. The CDR3 contains 15 residues. The germline V gene encodes CDR1 LGHDT and CDR2 YNNKEL (reference sequence). V was clipped by 2 bases and J by 5 bases, with 13 bases between them. The CDR3, as DNA: TGTGCCAGCAGCCAATCTTCTGGCGGACACAATGAGCAGTTCTTC. Translating gives CASSQSSGGHNEQFF.

The rearrangement joins TRBV7-9 to TRBJ1-1; D call uncertain. Germline-derived CDR1 and CDR2 are SEHNR and FQNEAQ (reference sequence). The CDR3 totals 16 residues. V gave up 5 bases and J gave up 0 bases, with 16 bases separating them. The CDR3 protein is CASSPAGMRLNTEAFF. In nucleotides, the CDR3 is TGTGCCAGCAGCCCCGCGGGGATGCGGCTGAACACTGAAGCTTTCTTT.

J is TRBJ2-1 and V is TRBV27, with 8 bases matching TRBD2. Germline V lookup: CDR1 MNHEY, CDR2 SMNVEV (reference sequence). The CDR3 contains 15 residues. V shed 2 bases and J 6 bases; nucleotides not matched to a gene: 6. The CDR3 sequence: CASSLLAGGTNEQFF. As DNA, the CDR3 is TGTGCCAGCAGTTTACTTGCGGGAGGCACCAATGAGCAGTTCTTC.

The chain recombines TRBV5-1 with TRBJ1-1, with D maybe TRBD1 (6 bases). With 2 bases removed from V and 2 bases from J, the gap between germline ends came to 16 bases. The CDR3 spans 16 residues. The germline CDR1 and CDR2 sequences are SGHRS and YFSETQ. The CDR3 loop reads CASSFGRVQGNTEAFF. CDR3 in DNA: TGCGCCAGCAGCTTCGGGAGGGTACAGGGAAACACTGAAGCTTTCTTT. Supplemented by reference TRBV5-1 and TRBJ1-1, the full variable domain reads KAGVTQTPRYLIKTRGQQVTLSCSPISGHRSVSWYQQTPGQGLQFLFEYFSETQRNKGNFPGRFSGRQFSNSRSEMNVSTLELGDSALYLCASSFGRVQGNTEAFFGQGTRLTVV.

This clonotype has only a few counts. J is TRBJ2-7 and V is TRBV20-1; maybe TRBD2 (5 bases). Looked up from germline, CDR1 is DFQATT and CDR2 is SNEGSKA (reference sequence). This CDR3 contains 12 residues. V was shortened by 3 bases and J by 3 bases, with 9 bases between the two germline ends. Here the CDR3 reads CSASHGDYEQYF. CDR3 DNA sequence: TGCAGTGCTAGCCACGGGGACTACGAGCAGTACTTC.

This clonotype appeared a few times. The chain links TRBV7-8 to TRBJ1-1, with D unclear. Between the trimmed V and J ends, which lost 3 bases and 6 bases, there was a span of 14 bases. The germline CDR1 and CDR2 sequences are SGHVS and FQNEAQ. CDR3 length equals 14 residues. This chain's CDR3 is CASSLEGGIPEAFF. CDR3 sequence (DNA): TGTGCCAGCAGCTTGGAGGGCGGAATACCTGAAGCTTTCTTT. The entire variable domain, with the rest obtained from reference TRBV7-8 and TRBJ1-1, is as follows: GAGVSQSPRYKVAKRGQDVALRCDPISGHVSLFWYQQALGQGPEFLTYFQNEAQLDKSGLPSDRFFAERPEGSVSTLKIQRTQQEDSAVYLCASSLEGGIPEAFFGQGTRLTVV.

The CDR3 sequence is CASSFAGQGSSYNEQFF. As DNA, the CDR3 is TGCGCCAGCAGCTTTGCGGGACAGGGATCCTCGTACAATGAGCAGTTCTTC. J is TRBJ2-1 and V is TRBV5-1; 9 bases fit TRBD1. Trimming cost V 2 bases and J 4 bases; bases outside gene matches: 10. CDR3 size: 17 residues. Per the germline V gene, CDR1 is SGHRS and CDR2 is YFSETQ. The complete variable domain, with remaining parts taken from reference TRBV5-1 and TRBJ2-1, reads KAGVTQTPRYLIKTRGQQVTLSCSPISGHRSVSWYQQTPGQGLQFLFEYFSETQRNKGNFPGRFSGRQFSNSRSEMNVSTLELGDSALYLCASSFAGQGSSYNEQFFGPGTRLTVL.

This clonotype was counted many times. The V and J genes are TRBV7-2 and TRBJ1-2; no clear D. Trimming cost V 1 base and J 4 bases, with 10 bases left between them. The germline CDR1 and CDR2 sequences are SGHTA and FQGNSA. The length of the CDR3 is 14 residues. DNA for the CDR3: TGTGCCAGCAGCTTAGAACAGAGGTTCTATGGCTACACCTTC. Translating gives CASSLEQRFYGYTF.

This clonotype was seen more than once but under ten times. The V and J genes are TRBV10-3 and TRBJ2-7; 11 bases are shared with TRBD2. The V gene end was trimmed by 8 bases and the J gene end by 3 bases; junction bases not matched to a gene: 3. CDR1 is ENHRY and CDR2 is SYGVKD in the germline V gene. The CDR3 sequence is 13 residues long. The CDR3: CAIRGTSGYEQYF. The CDR3 DNA follows: TGTGCCATCCGGGGGACTAGCGGCTACGAGCAGTACTTC.

This clonotype was counted a few times. The chain carries TRBV28 and TRBJ2-7; D ambiguous. V lost 5 bases, J lost 13 bases, and 15 bases lay in between. The CDR3 totals 11 residues. The V gene's germline CDR1 is MDHEN and CDR2 SYDVKM. The CDR3, as DNA: TGTGCCAGCAGTGTCGCCTTGAGATTATACTTC. It codes for CASSVALRLYF. Drawing the rest from reference TRBV28 and TRBJ2-7, the complete variable domain is DVKVTQSSRYLVKRTGEKVFLECVQDMDHENMFWYRQDPGLGLRLIYFSYDVKMKEKGDIPEGYSVSREKKERFSLILESASTNQTSMYLCASSVALRLYFGPGTRLTVT.

This clonotype was found many times. The chain has TRBV18 and TRBJ1-6; 9 bases map to TRBD1. With 6 bases clipped from V and 10 bases from J, the junction kept 10 bases outside the gene matches. The length of the CDR3 is 15 residues. Germline CDR1 reads KGHSH; CDR2 reads LQKENI. Here the CDR3 reads CASSASTGGQSPLHF. CDR3 bases: TGTGCCAGCTCCGCTTCGACAGGGGGGCAATCACCCCTCCACTTT.

The table lists this clonotype with a few counts. V gene TRBV7-9 combines with J gene TRBJ2-5; TRBD2 is a possible D gene (5 bases). Germline V lookup: CDR1 SEHNR, CDR2 FQNEAQ (reference sequence). Trimming pared 3 bases from V and 5 bases from J, leaving 16 bases between. The CDR3 extends over 15 amino acids. The DNA for the CDR3 is TGTGCCAGCAGCTTTAGTCTCGGACGAGGGGAGACCCAGTACTTC. This gives the protein CASSFSLGRGETQYF.

CDR3 coding DNA: TGTGCCAGCAGTGGGGCCGTTGTGGGCGGGGAGCTGTTTTTT. This encodes CASSGAVVGGELFF. The J gene is TRBJ2-2, the V gene TRBV6-1, with unresolved D. The CDR3 loop spans 14 amino acids. V lost 4 bases and J 7 bases, leaving 13 bases between the germline ends. Germline values: CDR1 MNHNS, CDR2 SASEGT.

This clonotype was counted ten times or more. V usage is TRBV10-3 and J usage is TRBJ2-3, with a tentative D call TRBD2 (6 bases). CDR1 and CDR2 (germline): ENHRY, SYGVKD. V gave up 8 bases and J gave up 2 bases, with 14 bases separating them. CDR3 length: 14 amino acids. The CDR3 nucleotides are TGTGCCATCGATAGCGGAGGGGTCACAGATACGCAGTATTTT. It is translated as CAIDSGGVTDTQYF.

The chain joins TRBV29-1 to TRBJ2-1; D is perhaps TRBD1 (5 bases). From germline, CDR1 is SQVTM and CDR2 ANQGSEA. The CDR3 spans 11 residues. The ends were cut back, 6 bases at V and 9 bases at J, with 12 bases in the middle. Here the CDR3 reads CSVRQRGEQFF. DNA for the CDR3: TGCAGCGTGCGGCAAAGGGGTGAGCAGTTCTTC.

This clonotype was counted between two and nine times. V and J are TRBV5-1 and TRBJ2-3; no reliable D call. The germline V gene encodes CDR1 SGHRS and CDR2 YFSETQ. V was shortened by 0 bases and J by 4 bases, with 6 bases between the two germline ends. CDR3 length: 13 residues. CDR3 residues: CASSLGKADTQYF. In nucleotides, the CDR3 is TGCGCCAGCAGCTTGGGTAAAGCAGATACGCAGTATTTT. Variable domain in full (rest from reference TRBV5-1 and TRBJ2-3): KAGVTQTPRYLIKTRGQQVTLSCSPISGHRSVSWYQQTPGQGLQFLFEYFSETQRNKGNFPGRFSGRQFSNSRSEMNVSTLELGDSALYLCASSLGKADTQYFGPGTRLTVL.

The rearrangement joins TRBV7-2 to TRBJ2-1; the D is unclear. Per the germline V gene, CDR1 is SGHTA and CDR2 is FQGNSA. CDR3 size: 14 residues. With 5 bases removed from V and 4 bases from J, the gap between germline ends came to 12 bases. CDR3 loop: CASSPMSLYNEQFF. CDR3 in DNA: TGTGCCAGCAGCCCCATGTCCCTTTACAATGAGCAGTTCTTC.